This passage covers 16 T cell receptor beta chains from one sample sequenced in a study of monozygotic twins with inflammatory bowel disease. TCRdb processed the 5' RACE reads again and assigns one entry to each CDR3 protein, with no DNA. The listing contains approximately 330,000 distinct CDR3 sequences. The source material was blood. Every receptor here comes from a human donor with ulcerative colitis or Crohn's disease, or a healthy co-twin of an affected twin (not recorded which).

This chain joins TRBV5-5 and TRBJ2-3; TCRdb proposes TRBD2, but this gene call is untestable without DNA. Germline V gene data show CDR1 as SGHKS and CDR2 as YYEKEE (reference sequence). The CDR3 is made up of 16 amino acids. This chain's CDR3 is CASSFNTAGGTDTQYF.

The CDR3 reads CASSLPQVTVDTGELFF. V usage is TRBV7-6 and J usage is TRBJ2-2. Germline V gene data show CDR1 as SGHVS and CDR2 as FNYEAQ. The CDR3 loop spans 17 amino acids.

The J gene is TRBJ2-7, the V gene TRBV20-1; lacking DNA, the TRBD1 call made by TCRdb goes unchecked. CDR3 size: 13 residues. The germline CDR1 and CDR2 sequences are DFQATT and SNEGSKA (reference sequence). CDR3 loop: CSGKLGGSYEQYF.

The rearrangement uses TRBV5-1 and TRBJ2-2. The CDR3 is made up of 15 amino acids. CDR1 is SGHRS, CDR2 YFSETQ, per germline. CDR3 region: CASSLEPANTGELFF.

The CDR3 sequence: CSARRGGTDTQYF. This chain links TRBV20-1 with TRBJ2-3; TCRdb's D gene call, TRBD2, goes unchecked for lack of DNA. In germline, CDR1 is DFQATT, CDR2 SNEGSKA (reference sequence). The CDR3 loop spans 13 amino acids.

The genes are TRBV28 and TRBJ1-4. The CDR3 spans 13 residues. The germline gives CDR1 MDHEN, CDR2 SYDVKM. The CDR3 here is CASSFTVGEKLFF.

V and J are TRBV7-4 and TRBJ2-7; TCRdb's D gene call, TRBD1, goes unchecked for lack of DNA. The CDR3 is 18 residues long. The germline V gene has CDR1 SGHVT and CDR2 SQSDAQ. This CDR3 is CASTRGGGSSSVIYEQYF. Full variable domain (rest looked up from reference TRBV7-4 and TRBJ2-7): GAGVSQSPRYKVAKRGRDVALRCDSISGHVTLYWYRQTLGQGSEVLTYSQSDAQRDKSGRPSGRFSAERPERSVSTLKIQRTEQGDSAVYLCASTRGGGSSSVIYEQYFGPGTRLTVT.

The chain uses TRBV6-2 or TRBV6-3 and TRBJ2-6. The length of the CDR3 is 16 residues. The V gene's germline CDR1 is MNHEY and CDR2 SVGEGT. CDR3 residues: CASSPTTFSGANVLTF.

The chain employs TRBV9 and TRBJ2-2; no DNA is available, so the TRBD2 call from TCRdb remains unchecked. Germline lookup yields CDR1 SGDLS and CDR2 YYNGEE. This CDR3 has 17 amino acids. CDR3 region: CASSVVGTSGNTGELFF.

The chain employs TRBV7-9 and TRBJ2-7; the TCRdb D gene call, TRBD1, has no DNA to confirm it. Per the germline V gene, CDR1 is SEHNR and CDR2 is FQNEAQ (reference sequence). CDR3 length equals 15 residues. The CDR3: CASSLRQGEGYEQYF.

The chain employs TRBV13 and TRBJ1-6; there is no DNA to check the TCRdb D call of TRBD1. The germline CDR1 and CDR2 sequences are PRHDT and FYEKMQ (reference sequence). CDR3 size: 15 residues. CDR3 amino acids: CASSLRQNYNSPLHF.

The chain is built from TRBV2 and TRBJ2-7; the D call from TCRdb, TRBD1, cannot be confirmed without DNA. Germline V gene lookup returns CDR1 SNHLY and CDR2 FYNNEI. The CDR3 loop spans 15 amino acids. CDR3 in amino acids: CASSGGSYLRAEQYF.

The chain carries TRBV11-2 and TRBJ2-4; TCRdb selects TRBD2, and the lack of DNA leaves this call unchecked. Germline CDR1 SGHAT, CDR2 FQNNGV. The CDR3 contains 21 residues. The CDR3 protein is CASSSRPTSSGSAVAKNIQYF.

The chain has TRBV6-1 and TRBJ1-6; TCRdb reports TRBD1, a call that lacks DNA to check it against. The CDR3 loop spans 14 amino acids. Germline values: CDR1 MNHNS, CDR2 SASEGT. The CDR3 loop reads CASTKTGGNSPLHF.

The J gene is TRBJ1-2, the V gene TRBV12-3 or TRBV12-4; TCRdb returns TRBD1, unconfirmable since there is no DNA. The CDR3 is 14 amino acids. The chain's CDR3 is CASSPEGVGYGYTF.

CDR3: CASSLQGALGYTF. The rearrangement links TRBV7-2 to TRBJ1-2; TCRdb lists TRBD1, though no DNA is available to test this call. CDR1 is SGHTA and CDR2 is FQGNSA in the germline V gene. CDR3 size: 13 residues.